In its sample, the clone carrying this T cell receptor beta chain was seen a few times. What it recognizes is unknown. Only in-frame clones appear in the TCRdb table, and some are missing; sequencing was by immunoSEQ multiplex PCR. The table records fewer than 2,000 clones, 20% to 25% of them present only once. The data are from a study of T cells in localized non-small cell lung cancer. Study-wide findings and caveats: Adjacent uninvolved lung had the highest clonality, suggesting focused antigen responses. Within adjacent lung there appeared a median roughly 60 of the top 100 tumor clones.

Samples of adjacent lung (free of atypia) were collected at least 2 cm from the tumor margin. The germline V gene encodes CDR1 SGDLS and CDR2 YYNGEE. J gave up 1 base and V 3 bases, and 8 bases lay outside the gene matches. The CDR3 loop spans 16 amino acids. This chain links TRBV9 with TRBJ2-3; 7 bases agree with TRBD1. This TCR was sampled from a woman aged 35-75 years with stage I lung adenocarcinoma. The specimen was normal lung tissue next to the tumor, collected before any cancer treatment. The CDR3 sequence is CASSASSGTGTDTQYF. In DNA form, the CDR3 reads TGTGCCAGCAGCGCCTCTTCCGGGACAGGCACAGATACGCAGTATTTT.